Here is one T cell receptor (beta chain) with its context. Clones were sequenced by immunoSEQ multiplex PCR, and TCRdb holds only the in-frame ones, with some missing. The table shows about 150,000 clones, with around 90% occurring only once. The entry originates in a study of control samples from healthy donors and cancer patients. V trimming: 3 bases; J trimming: 7 bases; junction bases outside the gene matches: 12. Germline V gene sequence: CDR1 MNHEY, CDR2 SMNVEV (reference sequence). The CDR3 is made up of 16 amino acids. The sequence came from a woman aged 30 to 39 in good health. The sample comprised blood. The genes are TRBV27 and TRBJ2-1; 7 bases fit TRBD2. The DNA of the CDR3 is TGTGCCAGCAGTTTCCTTGGGAGGGGACCGAGAAATGAGCAGTTCTTC. Amino acid sequence: CASSFLGRGPRNEQFF.